These T cell receptor beta chains were read from a single sample in a study of shared clonotypes between healthy human individuals. The data were produced by immunoSEQ multiplex PCR, yet TCRdb's version contains in-frame clones alone and is incomplete. The sample records about 1.1 million clones, approximately 77% being singletons. Sequenced: memory CD4+ T cells from PBMCs. Receptors were obtained from a man aged 18 to 29 in good health. Some clones in this sample may be carry-over from other donors' samples. Each CDR3 is given with its conserved first and last residue. A D gene is named only where the DNA matches it firmly. Rows may omit the clone size; those that give it use once, few, many or a size class.

d_call	clone_size	v_call	j_call	cdr3_aa	cdr3_nt
NA	NA	TRBV28	TRBJ1-5	CASTLGNTYNQPQHF	TGTGCCAGCACCCTGGGGAATACGTACAATCAGCCCCAGCATTTT
NA	NA	TRBV5-5	TRBJ2-7	CASSPEVPSRRHEQYF	TGTGCCAGCAGCCCGGAAGTACCTAGCCGCCGCCACGAGCAGTACTTC
NA	NA	TRBV27	TRBJ2-3	CASSLRRGLYTDTQYF	TGTGCCAGCAGTTTACGGAGGGGGCTATATACAGATACGCAGTATTTT
NA	NA	TRBV11-2	TRBJ2-7	CASSVSRPSYEQYF	TGTGCCAGCAGCGTTTCGCGACCCTCCTACGAGCAGTACTTC
TRBD1	NA	TRBV5-1	TRBJ2-3	CASSRGTGDDTQYF	TGCGCCAGCAGCCGAGGGACAGGGGATGATACGCAGTATTTT
NA	NA	TRBV28	TRBJ1-1	CASSSREKGDTEAFF	TGTGCCAGCAGTTCTCGGGAGAAAGGGGACACTGAAGCTTTCTTT
TRBD1	NA	TRBV7-2	TRBJ2-5	CASSLDRETQYF	TGTGCCAGCAGCCTGGACAGGGAGACCCAGTACTTC
NA	NA	TRBV18	TRBJ2-7	CASSPPGAFYEQYF	TGTGCCAGCTCACCCCCGGGAGCCTTCTACGAGCAGTACTTC
TRBD1	NA	TRBV28	TRBJ1-2	CASLRDRGPNYGYTF	TGTGCCAGCCTCCGGGACAGGGGGCCTAACTATGGCTACACCTTC
TRBD1	NA	TRBV18	TRBJ2-2	CASSRGQGNTGELFF	TGTGCCAGCTCACGGGGACAGGGGAACACCGGGGAGCTGTTTTTT
NA	NA	TRBV28	TRBJ1-1	CASTDWGRVGITEAFF	TGTGCCAGCACTGATTGGGGGCGTGTAGGGATCACTGAAGCTTTCTTT
NA	NA	TRBV7-2	TRBJ1-1	CASRTGWGLGNTEAFF	TGTGCCAGCAGAACGGGATGGGGGCTAGGGAACACTGAAGCTTTCTTT
NA	few	TRBV16	TRBJ1-4	CASSQSPPGAANEKLFF	TGTGCCAGCAGCCAATCGCCCCCAGGGGCGGCTAATGAAAAACTGTTTTTT
NA	once	TRBV5-1	TRBJ1-2	CASSLGTRADYGYTF	TGCGCCAGCAGCTTGGGAACCCGGGCGGACTATGGCTACACCTTC
TRBD1	once	TRBV28	TRBJ1-4	CASSLLGQGTINEKLFF	TGTGCCAGCAGTTTACTTGGACAGGGTACCATTAATGAAAAACTGTTTTTT
NA	NA	TRBV19	TRBJ1-2	CASSIDSAPGGYTF	TGTGCCAGTAGTATAGATTCAGCTCCTGGGGGCTACACCTTC
TRBD1	NA	TRBV5-4	TRBJ1-2	CASSSGQPRGYTF	TGTGCCAGCAGCTCGGGACAGCCCCGGGGCTACACCTTC
TRBD2	NA	TRBV2	TRBJ2-3	CASATGLAGVPTDTQYF	TGTGCCAGCGCAACCGGACTAGCGGGCGTACCCACAGATACGCAGTATTTT
NA	NA	TRBV7-2	TRBJ1-1	CASSSGEGTMNTEAFF	TGTGCCAGCAGTTCCGGGGAGGGTACCATGAACACTGAAGCTTTCTTT
TRBD1	NA	TRBV18	TRBJ2-1	CASSATGTGGYYEQFF	TGTGCCAGCTCAGCTACGGGGACAGGGGGCTACTATGAGCAGTTCTTC
NA	NA	TRBV7-2	TRBJ2-7	CASSRRGGLEWTYEQYF	TGTGCCAGCAGCCGCAGGGGGGGACTCGAGTGGACCTACGAGCAGTACTTC
NA	NA	TRBV7-3	TRBJ1-1	CASSRQGLNTEAFF	TGTGCCAGCAGCAGGCAGGGGCTAAACACTGAAGCTTTCTTT
NA	NA	TRBV21-1	TRBJ2-1	CASSKALAGGGGSYNEQFF	TGTGCCAGCAGCAAAGCTCTAGCGGGAGGTGGGGGATCCTACAATGAGCAGTTCTTC
NA	NA	TRBV28	TRBJ1-5	CASSLPPQPQHF	TGTGCCAGCAGTTTACCCCCTCAGCCCCAGCATTTT
TRBD1	NA	TRBV18	TRBJ2-3	CASSRDRGPDTQYF	TGTGCCAGCTCACGCGACAGGGGGCCAGATACGCAGTATTTT
TRBD2	NA	TRBV9	TRBJ2-2	CASSRTRGTGELFF	TGTGCCAGCAGCCGGACTAGAGGAACCGGGGAGCTGTTTTTT
TRBD1	NA	TRBV5-1	TRBJ2-2	CASSFSQGDTGELFF	TGCGCCAGCAGCTTTTCACAGGGGGACACCGGGGAGCTGTTTTTT
NA	NA	TRBV7-9	TRBJ1-2	CASSLTDGYTF	TGTGCCAGCAGCTTGACAGACGGCTACACCTTC
NA	NA	TRBV19	TRBJ2-6	CASSGPGPGANVLTF	TGTGCCAGCTCAGGGCCCGGCCCCGGGGCCAACGTCCTGACTTTC
NA	NA	TRBV12-1	TRBJ1-2	CATQCRGYGYGYTF	TGTGCCACCCAGTGTCGGGGGTACGGCTATGGCTACACCTTC